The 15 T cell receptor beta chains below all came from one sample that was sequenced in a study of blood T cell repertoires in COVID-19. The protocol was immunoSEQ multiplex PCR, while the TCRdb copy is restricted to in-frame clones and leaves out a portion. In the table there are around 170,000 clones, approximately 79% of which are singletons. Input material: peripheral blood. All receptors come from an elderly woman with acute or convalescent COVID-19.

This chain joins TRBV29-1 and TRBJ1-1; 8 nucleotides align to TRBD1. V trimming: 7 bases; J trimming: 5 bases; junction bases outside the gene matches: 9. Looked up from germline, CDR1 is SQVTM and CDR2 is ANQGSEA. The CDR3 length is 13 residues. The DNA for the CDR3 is TGCAGCGGAGACCAGGGGGCGCAGACTGAAGCTTTCTTT. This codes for CSGDQGAQTEAFF.

For the CDR3, the DNA is TGTGCCAGCAGTTACCTAGCGGGTGGGCAGGGGGAGCTGTTTTTT. Protein product: CASSYLAGGQGELFF. This chain links TRBV28 with TRBJ2-2, with 8 bases fitting TRBD2. The V segment lost 4 bases and the J segment 8 bases; nucleotides outside the gene matches: 9. Germline lookup yields CDR1 MDHEN and CDR2 SYDVKM. CDR3 length equals 15 residues.

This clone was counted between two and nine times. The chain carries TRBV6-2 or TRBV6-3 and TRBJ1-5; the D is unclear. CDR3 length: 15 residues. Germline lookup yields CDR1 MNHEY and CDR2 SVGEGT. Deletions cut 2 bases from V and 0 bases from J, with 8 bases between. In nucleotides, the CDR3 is TGTGCCAGCAGTTACATTCTATTTAGCAATCAGCCCCAGCATTTT. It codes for CASSYILFSNQPQHF.

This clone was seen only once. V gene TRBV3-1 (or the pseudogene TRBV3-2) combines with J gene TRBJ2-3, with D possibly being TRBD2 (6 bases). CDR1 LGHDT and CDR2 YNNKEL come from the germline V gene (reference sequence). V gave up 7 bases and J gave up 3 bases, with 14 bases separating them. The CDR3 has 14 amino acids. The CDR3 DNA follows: TGTGCCAGCAACGCGGCGGGACTTACAGATACGCAGTATTTT. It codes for CASNAAGLTDTQYF.

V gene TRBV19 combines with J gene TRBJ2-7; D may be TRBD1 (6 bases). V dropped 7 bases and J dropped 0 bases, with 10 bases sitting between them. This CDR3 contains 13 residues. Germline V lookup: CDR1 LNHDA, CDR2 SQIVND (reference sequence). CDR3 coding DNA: TGTGCCAGTAACCGGGACAACTCCTACGAGCAGTACTTC. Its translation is CASNRDNSYEQYF.

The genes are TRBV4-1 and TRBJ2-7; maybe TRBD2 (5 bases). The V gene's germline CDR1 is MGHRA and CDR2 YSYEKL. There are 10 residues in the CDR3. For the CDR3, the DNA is TGCGCCAGCAGCCATCCGGGAACGAGGGTC. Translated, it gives CASSHPGTRV.

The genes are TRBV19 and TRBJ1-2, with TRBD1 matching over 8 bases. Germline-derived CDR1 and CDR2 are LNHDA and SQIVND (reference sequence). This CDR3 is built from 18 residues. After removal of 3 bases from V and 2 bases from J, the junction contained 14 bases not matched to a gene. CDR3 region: CASSMEYPDRARNYGYTF. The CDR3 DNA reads TGTGCCAGTAGTATGGAGTATCCGGACAGGGCACGGAACTATGGCTACACCTTC.

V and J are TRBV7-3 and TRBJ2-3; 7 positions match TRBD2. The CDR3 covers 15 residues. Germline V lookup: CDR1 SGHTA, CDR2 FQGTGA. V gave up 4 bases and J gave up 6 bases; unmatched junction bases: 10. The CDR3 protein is CASSSIGGGSDTQYF. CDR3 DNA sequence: TGTGCCAGCAGCTCTATCGGGGGAGGGTCTGATACGCAGTATTTT.

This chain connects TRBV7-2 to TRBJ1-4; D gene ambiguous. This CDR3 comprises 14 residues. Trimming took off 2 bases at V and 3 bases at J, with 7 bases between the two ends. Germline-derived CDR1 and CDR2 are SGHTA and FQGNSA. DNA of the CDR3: TGTGCCAGCAGCTTACTGCCAGCTAATGAAAAACTGTTTTTT. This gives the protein CASSLLPANEKLFF.

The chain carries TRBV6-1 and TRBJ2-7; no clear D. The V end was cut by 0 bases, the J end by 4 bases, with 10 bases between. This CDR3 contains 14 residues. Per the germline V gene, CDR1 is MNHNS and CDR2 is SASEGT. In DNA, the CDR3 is TGTGCCAGCAGTGAAGCTCCTAGTTTGTACGAGCAGTACTTC. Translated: CASSEAPSLYEQYF.

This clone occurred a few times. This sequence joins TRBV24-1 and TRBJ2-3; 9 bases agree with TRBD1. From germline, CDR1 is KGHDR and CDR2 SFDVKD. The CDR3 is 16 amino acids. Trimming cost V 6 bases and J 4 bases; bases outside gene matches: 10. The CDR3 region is CATSFPGQGRADTQYF. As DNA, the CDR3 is TGTGCCACCAGTTTCCCCGGACAGGGGAGGGCAGATACGCAGTATTTT.

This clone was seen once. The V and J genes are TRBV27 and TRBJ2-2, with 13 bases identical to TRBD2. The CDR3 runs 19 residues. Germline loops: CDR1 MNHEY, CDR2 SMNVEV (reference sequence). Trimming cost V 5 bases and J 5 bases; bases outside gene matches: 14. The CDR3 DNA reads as TGTGCCAGCAGTAGAATAGTTGGACTAGCGGGAGAGAGGACCGGGGAGCTGTTTTTT. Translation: CASSRIVGLAGERTGELFF.

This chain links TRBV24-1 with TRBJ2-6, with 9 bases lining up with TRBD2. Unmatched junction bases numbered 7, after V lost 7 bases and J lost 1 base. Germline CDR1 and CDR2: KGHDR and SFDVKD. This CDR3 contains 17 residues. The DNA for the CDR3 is TGTGCCACCAGACACGGGACTAGCTCATCTGGGGCCAACGTCCTGACTTTC. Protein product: CATRHGTSSSGANVLTF.

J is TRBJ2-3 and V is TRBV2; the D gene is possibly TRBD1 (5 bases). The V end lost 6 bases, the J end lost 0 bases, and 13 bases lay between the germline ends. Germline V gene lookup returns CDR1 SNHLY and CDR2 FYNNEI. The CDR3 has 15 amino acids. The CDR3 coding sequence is TGTGCCAGCAGGGAACAGGTCCTTAGCACAGATACGCAGTATTTT. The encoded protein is CASREQVLSTDTQYF.

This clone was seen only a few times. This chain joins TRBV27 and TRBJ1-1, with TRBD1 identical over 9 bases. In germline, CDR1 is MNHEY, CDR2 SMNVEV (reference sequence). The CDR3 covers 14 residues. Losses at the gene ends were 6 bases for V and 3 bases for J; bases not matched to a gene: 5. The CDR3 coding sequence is TGTGCCAGCAGGGGACAGGGATGGTACACTGAAGCTTTCTTT. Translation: CASRGQGWYTEAFF.